Listed here are 20 T cell receptor beta chains from one sample, sequenced in a study of blood T cell repertoires in COVID-19. Produced via immunoSEQ multiplex PCR; TCRdb's table is partial and in-frame only. The data contain roughly 300,000 clones, less than 85% of them singletons. The sequencing input was peripheral blood. These receptors originate from a human donor with COVID-19, enrolled during active disease. The donor label of this sample is uncertain.

This clone has only one observation. The J gene is TRBJ1-5, the V gene TRBV7-2; D is ambiguous. Trimming left V 2 bases short and J 3 bases short, with 11 bases between. Per germline, CDR1 SGHTA and CDR2 FQGNSA. The CDR3 totals 15 residues. The CDR3 here is CASSLISGNNQPQHF. The CDR3 DNA reads TGTGCCAGCAGCTTAATATCCGGGAACAATCAGCCCCAGCATTTT.

The chain recombines TRBV7-2 with TRBJ2-1; 8 nucleotides line up with TRBD2. From germline, CDR1 is SGHTA and CDR2 FQGNSA. This CDR3 spans 18 amino acids. V was clipped by 2 bases and J by 0 bases; unmatched bases: 9. The CDR3 nucleotides are TGTGCCAGCAGCTTATATTTAGCGGGGCCGAGCTCCTACAATGAGCAGTTCTTC. Amino acids: CASSLYLAGPSSYNEQFF.

The chain carries TRBV28 and TRBJ1-2; weak D call: TRBD1 (5 bases). The CDR3 sequence is 12 residues long. The V end was cut by 8 bases, the J end by 1 base, with 8 bases between. Germline V gene lookup returns CDR1 MDHEN and CDR2 SYDVKM. In DNA, the CDR3 is TGTGCCAGCCTTCAGGGTAACTATGGCTACACCTTC. It is translated as CASLQGNYGYTF.

The CDR3 DNA reads as TGTGCCAGCAGCTGGAAGACAGGGGGGGAGGACAATCAGCCCCAGCATTTT. The encoded protein is CASSWKTGGEDNQPQHF. The V and J genes are TRBV7-2 and TRBJ1-5; 9 bases are a match to TRBD1. There are 17 residues in the CDR3. Germline CDR1 and CDR2: SGHTA and FQGNSA. V dropped 4 bases and J dropped 3; count of bases not matched to a gene: 10.

A note on this clone: This sample also contains other DNA sequences that code for the same CDR3. The rearrangement joins TRBV27 to TRBJ1-1, with 7 positions matching TRBD1. The CDR3 totals 16 residues. Per germline, CDR1 MNHEY and CDR2 SMNVEV (reference sequence). The V and J ends lost 3 bases and 2 bases, in that order; junction bases with no gene match: 9. The CDR3 here is CASSFLPGQRNTEAFF. The CDR3 DNA is TGTGCCAGCAGTTTCCTCCCGGGACAGCGCAACACTGAAGCTTTCTTT.

This clone was recorded a few times. The J gene is TRBJ1-2, the V gene TRBV19; 7 nucleotides agree with TRBD1. The trim removed 5 bases at V and 3 bases at J, leaving 6 bases unmatched. CDR1 is LNHDA and CDR2 is SQIVND in the germline V gene (reference sequence). The CDR3 totals 14 residues. As DNA, the CDR3 is TGTGCCAGTAGTTCCGACAGGGCTTACTATGGCTACACCTTC. This translates into CASSSDRAYYGYTF. The whole variable domain, remainder taken from reference TRBV19 and TRBJ1-2, is DGGITQSPKYLFRKEGQNVTLSCEQNLNHDAMYWYRQDPGQGLRLIYYSQIVNDFQKGDIAEGYSVSREKKESFPLTVTSAQKNPTAFYLCASSSDRAYYGYTFGSGTRLTVV.

The chain employs TRBV19 and TRBJ1-1; D is ambiguous. Germline CDR1 reads LNHDA; CDR2 reads SQIVND (reference sequence). The CDR3 runs 14 residues. V gave up 11 bases and J gave up 4 bases, with 20 bases separating them. CDR3 sequence: CAVARSLSGTEAFF. CDR3 DNA: TGTGCCGTGGCGCGCAGCCTCTCGGGCACTGAAGCTTTCTTT.

This clone was seen only a few times. The chain combines TRBV28 with TRBJ1-1; possibly TRBD1 for D (6 bases). Germline V gene lookup returns CDR1 MDHEN and CDR2 SYDVKM. The CDR3 consists of 15 residues. V lost 1 base to trimming and J lost 0 bases, with 9 bases between them. CDR3 nucleotide sequence: TGTGCCAGCAGTTTATCCAGGGGCCTGAACACTGAAGCTTTCTTT. It codes for CASSLSRGLNTEAFF.

This chain joins TRBV28 and TRBJ2-2, with a possible D match to TRBD2 (5 bases). The CDR3 is 17 residues long. V was pared by 2 bases and J by 3 bases, with 16 bases between. Looked up from germline, CDR1 is MDHEN and CDR2 is SYDVKM. This CDR3 is CASSLKTVRDYTGELFF. CDR3 coding DNA: TGTGCCAGCAGTTTAAAGACGGTACGGGATTACACCGGGGAGCTGTTTTTT.

This clone was recorded once. This chain uses TRBV6-6 with TRBJ1-1; the D gene is possibly TRBD1 (5 bases). Germline CDR1 is MNHNY and CDR2 is SVGAGI (reference sequence). The CDR3 consists of 12 residues. Trimming shortened V by 11 bases and J by 1 base, and 11 bases separated the two germline ends. The CDR3 nucleotides read TGTGCCGGGAACAGGCCGAACACTGAAGCTTTCTTT. Its protein product is CAGNRPNTEAFF.

J is TRBJ2-2 and V is TRBV30; weak D call: TRBD1 (5 bases). V was shortened by 3 bases and J by 1 base, with 6 bases between the two germline ends. In germline, CDR1 is GTSNPN, CDR2 SVGIG (reference sequence). This CDR3 comprises 13 residues. This CDR3 is CAWRRGNTGELFF. The CDR3, as DNA: TGTGCCTGGAGAAGGGGGAACACCGGGGAGCTGTTTTTT.

The genes are TRBV5-4 and TRBJ1-1; 8 bases match TRBD1. J gave up 5 bases and V 4 bases, and 7 bases lay outside the gene matches. The CDR3 is made up of 14 amino acids. The germline V gene has CDR1 SGHNT and CDR2 YYREEE (reference sequence). The DNA of the CDR3 is TGTGCCAGCAGCACAGACCAGGGGGCGACTGAAGCTTTCTTT. Translated, it gives CASSTDQGATEAFF.

V gene TRBV15 combines with J gene TRBJ2-7, with 8 bases lining up with TRBD1. V was pared by 0 bases and J by 4 bases, with 5 bases of the junction left unmatched. Per germline, CDR1 LNHNV and CDR2 YYDKDF (reference sequence). This CDR3 comprises 15 residues. In DNA form, the CDR3 reads TGTGCCACCAGCAGAGATTCCAGGGGGCTGTACGAGCAGTACTTC. Its protein is CATSRDSRGLYEQYF.

V and J are TRBV18 and TRBJ2-3; TRBD1 agrees at 9 bases. CDR3 length: 17 residues. CDR1 is KGHSH and CDR2 is LQKENI in the germline V gene. V shed 4 bases and J 1 base; nucleotides not matched to a gene: 9. Here the CDR3 reads CASSRKQGAAGTDTQYF. As DNA, the CDR3 is TGTGCCAGCTCACGAAAACAGGGGGCCGCCGGCACAGATACGCAGTATTTT.

The V call is TRBV10-3, the J call TRBJ1-6; D is uncertain. V lost 2 bases, J lost 5 bases, and 7 bases lay in between. Germline assignment: CDR1 ENHRY and CDR2 SYGVKD. This CDR3 has 14 amino acids. The CDR3 spells CAISEGLDNSPLHF. DNA of the CDR3: TGTGCCATCAGTGAGGGACTGGATAATTCACCCCTCCACTTT.

The gene calls are TRBV19 and TRBJ1-5; D is unresolved. The CDR3 length is 15 residues. Germline assignment: CDR1 LNHDA and CDR2 SQIVND (reference sequence). The germline V and J ends were trimmed by 9 bases and 0 bases, with 15 bases remaining between them. CDR3 DNA: TGTGCCAGCACGCCCAGGCAGACTAGCAATCAGCCCCAGCATTTT. Encoded protein: CASTPRQTSNQPQHF.

The chain links TRBV28 to TRBJ2-1; 9 bases are shared with TRBD2. Trimming at V came to 6 bases and at J to 4 bases, leaving 13 bases not matched to a gene. The CDR3 covers 17 residues. Germline CDR1 reads MDHEN; CDR2 reads SYDVKM. CDR3 in amino acids: CASRLAGPSNFYNEQFF. The DNA for the CDR3 is TGTGCCAGCAGGCTAGCGGGGCCCTCTAATTTTTACAATGAGCAGTTCTTC.

V and J are TRBV19 and TRBJ2-7, with TRBD1 matching over 9 bases. Germline CDR1 reads LNHDA; CDR2 reads SQIVND (reference sequence). The ends lost 4 bases at V and 5 bases at J; junction bases unmatched: 12. The CDR3 has 16 amino acids. The DNA for the CDR3 is TGTGCCAGTAGTACCCCCCGACAGGGGGGGGGCGACGAGCAGTACTTC. This encodes CASSTPRQGGGDEQYF.

CDR3 coding DNA: TGTGCCAGTAGTATGTACGGACAGGGTCGTGAAAAACTGTTTTTT. Translated: CASSMYGQGREKLFF. J is TRBJ1-4 and V is TRBV19, with 8 bases that match TRBD1. J lost 7 bases, V lost 3 bases, and 7 bases had no gene match. Germline values: CDR1 LNHDA, CDR2 SQIVND (reference sequence). The CDR3 has 15 residues.

This clone was detected only once. The chain carries TRBV29-1 and TRBJ2-5; no clear D. The V gene lost 0 bases and the J gene lost 3 bases, with 2 bases spanning the gap. The CDR3 spans 11 residues. CDR1 and CDR2 from the germline V gene are SQVTM and ANQGSEA. The CDR3 DNA reads as TGCAGCGTTGAAGATAAAGAGACCCAGTACTTC. Protein product: CSVEDKETQYF.